The 15 T cell receptor beta chains reported below all come from one sample, sequenced in a study of shared clonotypes between healthy human individuals. Some clones are missing from TCRdb's copy, which holds only in-frame ones; the method was immunoSEQ multiplex PCR. The data contain about 490,000 clones, around 80% of them singletons. The sequencing sample was made of PBMCs. These receptors were taken from a woman between 40 and 55 years old in good health. Some clones in this sample may be carry-over from other donors' samples.

The rearrangement uses TRBV19 and TRBJ1-4; TRBD1 is a possible D gene (6 bases). The germline V gene encodes CDR1 LNHDA and CDR2 SQIVND (reference sequence). There are 15 residues in the CDR3. The V end was cut by 7 bases, the J end by 4 bases, with 16 bases between. The CDR3 spells CASTPLQGNNEKLFF. Written as DNA, the CDR3 is TGTGCCAGTACCCCCCTACAGGGAAATAATGAAAAACTGTTTTTT.

The rearrangement joins TRBV14 to TRBJ2-2; D is possibly TRBD2 (6 bases). V lost 2 bases, J lost 0 bases, and 13 bases lay in between. The germline gives CDR1 SGHDN, CDR2 FVKESK. The CDR3 contains 17 residues. CDR3 sequence (DNA): TGTGCCAGCAGCCAATCCCCGGGACTGACGAACACCGGGGAGCTGTTTTTT. This sequence encodes CASSQSPGLTNTGELFF.

The chain employs TRBV7-2 and TRBJ1-4, with D unclear. The V end was cut by 3 bases, the J end by 0 bases, with 11 bases between. The CDR3 runs 16 residues. CDR1 is SGHTA and CDR2 is FQGNSA in the germline V gene. In DNA form, the CDR3 reads TGTGCCAGCAGCTTTGTGATCAGTGCAACTAATGAAAAACTGTTTTTT. Amino acid sequence: CASSFVISATNEKLFF.

A few counts support this clone. A much larger clone differs from this one at a single base, so this may be a read error. CDR3 residues: CAWSVGQGGPYGQYF. CDR3 DNA sequence: TGTGCCTGGAGTGTAGGGCAGGGGGGACCCTACGGGCAGTACTTC. The V gene is TRBV30, the J gene TRBJ2-7; D is possibly TRBD1 (7 bases). Germline lookup yields CDR1 GTSNPN and CDR2 SVGIG (reference sequence). The CDR3 spans 15 residues.

The CDR3 DNA sequence: TGTGCCTGGGGGCTCGGACTAGCGGGAGGGCAAGAGACCCAGTACTTC. Protein: CAWGLGLAGGQETQYF. The V gene is TRBV30, the J gene TRBJ2-5; 15 nucleotides align to TRBD2. This CDR3 contains 16 residues. Germline V lookup: CDR1 GTSNPN, CDR2 SVGIG (reference sequence). Trimming at V came to 5 bases and at J to 2 bases, leaving 6 bases not matched to a gene.

This chain uses TRBV5-7 with TRBJ1-2; weak D call: TRBD1 (6 bases). TRBV5-7 is reported as an ORF; its role is uncertain. V lost 4 bases and J lost 4, with 14 bases in between. This CDR3 has 14 amino acids. The CDR3 here is CASSKNRVTYGYTF. In DNA form, the CDR3 reads TGTGCCAGCAGCAAGAACAGGGTAACCTATGGCTACACCTTC.

In regard to this clone: Other DNA sequences in this specimen translate into the identical CDR3. The CDR3 reads CASSFSSGPYEQYF. CDR3 nucleotide sequence: TGTGCCAGCAGTTTTTCCAGCGGACCCTACGAGCAGTACTTC. The chain is built from TRBV27 and TRBJ2-7; perhaps TRBD2 as D (5 bases). The V end lost 3 bases, the J end lost 2 bases, and 11 bases lay between the germline ends. This CDR3 spans 14 amino acids. The V gene's germline CDR1 is MNHEY and CDR2 SMNVEV (reference sequence).

Comments on this clone: The CDR3 end shows no conserved phenylalanine or tryptophan, and so a read error is likely. The chain uses TRBV4-1 and TRBJ2-6; 10 bases align to TRBD1. J gave up 0 bases and V 2 bases, and 4 bases lay outside the gene matches. This CDR3 has 18 amino acids. CDR1 is MGHRA, CDR2 YSYEKL, per germline. The CDR3 spells CASSQPGQGNSGANVLTL. The CDR3 DNA reads as TGCGCCAGCAGCCAACCGGGACAGGGGAACTCTGGGGCCAACGTCCTGACTCTC.

CDR3 residues: CASSQRVTGELFF. The CDR3 DNA reads TGTGCCAGCAGTCAGCGGGTGACCGGGGAGCTGTTTTTT. V gene TRBV27 combines with J gene TRBJ2-2; D perhaps matches TRBD2 (6 bases). CDR1 is MNHEY and CDR2 is SMNVEV in the germline V gene (reference sequence). The CDR3 loop spans 13 amino acids. V was trimmed by 5 bases and J by 5 bases, leaving 9 bases between them.

The V and J genes are TRBV28 and TRBJ2-5; D uncertain. Deletions cut 3 bases from V and 1 base from J, with 15 bases between. Germline loops: CDR1 MDHEN, CDR2 SYDVKM. This CDR3 has 16 amino acids. The CDR3 bases are TGTGCCAGCAGTTTCCAGGATCCCGTATCCCAAGAGACCCAGTACTTC. This sequence encodes CASSFQDPVSQETQYF. Using reference TRBV28 and TRBJ2-5 for the parts outside the CDR3, the full variable domain is DVKVTQSSRYLVKRTGEKVFLECVQDMDHENMFWYRQDPGLGLRLIYFSYDVKMKEKGDIPEGYSVSREKKERFSLILESASTNQTSMYLCASSFQDPVSQETQYFGPGTRLLVL.

This rearrangement joins TRBV7-7 to TRBJ2-3; no firm D call. CDR1 is SSHAT and CDR2 is FNYEAQ in the germline V gene (reference sequence). V was pared by 0 bases and J by 5 bases, with 6 bases between. This CDR3 has 13 amino acids. The CDR3 bases are TGTGCCAGCAGCTTAGCGTTGAGAGATACGCAGTATTTT. This sequence encodes CASSLALRDTQYF.

This chain connects TRBV6-6 to TRBJ1-2; D not certain. V was cut by 11 bases and J by 4 bases, with 20 bases left in between. Looked up from germline, CDR1 is MNHNY and CDR2 is SVGAGI (reference sequence). The CDR3 covers 14 residues. CDR3 loop: CAASLAGTSYGYTF. The CDR3 DNA follows: TGTGCCGCCTCCCTGGCGGGTACAAGCTATGGCTACACCTTC.

J is TRBJ1-1 and V is TRBV6-1; D remains unclear. Looked up from germline, CDR1 is MNHNS and CDR2 is SASEGT. This CDR3 contains 12 residues. Trimming took 5 bases from V and 5 from J, leaving 9 bases between them. CDR3 region: CASSIRTTEAFF. In DNA form, the CDR3 reads TGTGCCAGCAGTATACGAACAACTGAAGCTTTCTTT.

The chain recombines TRBV2 with TRBJ2-5, with 8 bases that match TRBD2. Germline V CDR1 and CDR2: SNHLY, FYNNEI. V lost 4 bases, J lost 1 base, and 5 bases stayed unmatched. The CDR3 is 15 residues long. The CDR3 nucleotides are TGTGCCAGCAGTGTGCGCGGGAGGACCCAAGAGACCCAGTACTTC. Protein: CASSVRGRTQETQYF. Full variable domain (outside the CDR3, taken from reference TRBV2 and TRBJ2-5): EPEVTQTPSHQVTQMGQEVILRCVPISNHLYFYWYRQILGQKVEFLVSFYNNEISEKSEIFDDQFSVERPDGSNFTLKIRSTKLEDSAMYFCASSVRGRTQETQYFGPGTRLLVL.

The chain is built from TRBV19 and TRBJ1-1, with TRBD1 identical over 7 bases. J gave up 5 bases and V 4 bases, and 10 bases lay outside the gene matches. Germline values: CDR1 LNHDA, CDR2 SQIVND (reference sequence). The CDR3 is 15 amino acids. The CDR3 reads CASSTTGTAGTEAFF. The CDR3 coding sequence is TGTGCCAGTAGTACAACCGGGACAGCGGGGACTGAAGCTTTCTTT.